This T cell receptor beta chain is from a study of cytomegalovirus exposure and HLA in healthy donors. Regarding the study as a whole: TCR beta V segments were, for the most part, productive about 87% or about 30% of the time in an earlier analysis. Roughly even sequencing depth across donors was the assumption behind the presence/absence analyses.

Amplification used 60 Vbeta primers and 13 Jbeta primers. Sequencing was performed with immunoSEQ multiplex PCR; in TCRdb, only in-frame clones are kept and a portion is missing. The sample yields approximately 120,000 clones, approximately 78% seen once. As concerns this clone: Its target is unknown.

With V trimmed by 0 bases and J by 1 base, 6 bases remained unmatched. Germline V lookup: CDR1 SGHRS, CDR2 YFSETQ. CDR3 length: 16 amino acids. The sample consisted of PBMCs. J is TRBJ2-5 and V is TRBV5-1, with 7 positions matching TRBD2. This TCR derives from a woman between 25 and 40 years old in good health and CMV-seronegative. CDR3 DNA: TGCGCCAGCAGCTTGGCCGTCGGGGGGTCCCAAGAGACCCAGTACTTC. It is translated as CASSLAVGGSQETQYF.